Shown below are 25 T cell receptor beta chains from a single sample sequenced in a study of T-cell memory formation after mild COVID-19. TCRdb re-called the 5' RACE reads through MiXCR, storing one row per CDR3 protein. The sample has just over 300,000 distinct CDR3 sequences, approximately 20% seen once. The sample was PBMCs or a T cell subset sorted from them (not recorded which). These receptors were collected from a man between 18 and 29 years old who had mild COVID-19 (a few samples of this study predate the infection). Cell type and time point are not known.

This sequence joins TRBV5-1 and TRBJ2-1, with 10 bases lining up with TRBD1. The CDR3 is 17 residues long. Germline CDR1 is SGHRS and CDR2 is YFSETQ. Trimming removed 4 bases from V and 6 bases from J; junction bases left unmatched: 13. The CDR3 loop reads CASSRYGGTGDPNEQFF. CDR3 in DNA: TGCGCCAGCAGCCGGTATGGCGGGACAGGGGACCCCAATGAGCAGTTCTTC.

V usage is TRBV7-3 and J usage is TRBJ2-1; D uncertain. V lost 4 bases to trimming and J lost 6 bases, with 7 bases between them. CDR1 is SGHTA and CDR2 is FQGTGA in the germline V gene. This CDR3 has 12 amino acids. The CDR3 DNA is TGTGCCAGCAGCTCGAATTTCAATGAGCAGTTCTTC. The encoded protein is CASSSNFNEQFF.

This clonotype was detected a few times. The chain combines TRBV5-5 with TRBJ1-2, with 7 bases aligning to TRBD1. CDR3 size: 13 residues. V gave up 0 bases and J gave up 8 bases; unmatched junction bases: 4. Germline CDR1 and CDR2: SGHKS and YYEKEE (reference sequence). The CDR3 DNA is TGTGCCAGCAGCTTGGGGGACAGCGGAGGCTACACCTTC. It is translated as CASSLGDSGGYTF.

This clonotype was observed many times. The V and J genes are TRBV6-5 and TRBJ1-2; 8 bases line up with TRBD1. In germline, CDR1 is MNHEY, CDR2 SVGAGI. CDR3 length equals 14 residues. Trimming took 7 bases from V and 8 from J; bases not matched to a gene: 12. As DNA, the CDR3 is TGTGCCAGCACCTTCCGCAGGGGGCTAATGGGCTACACCTTC. Amino acid sequence: CASTFRRGLMGYTF.

The sample holds a few counts of this clonotype. The chain couples TRBV20-1 to TRBJ2-1; D call uncertain. The CDR3 length is 10 residues. In germline, CDR1 is DFQATT, CDR2 SNEGSKA (reference sequence). V lost 3 bases and J 6 bases, leaving 3 bases between the germline ends. The CDR3 nucleotides are TGCAGTGCTAGGACCAATGAGCAGTTCTTC. Amino acid sequence: CSARTNEQFF.

This chain connects TRBV6-5 to TRBJ2-7; TRBD1 agrees at 7 bases. J lost 2 bases, V lost 5 bases, and 9 bases had no gene match. This CDR3 has 15 amino acids. Looked up from germline, CDR1 is MNHEY and CDR2 is SVGAGI. The CDR3 sequence: CASSPSTGVPYEQYF. The DNA for the CDR3 is TGTGCCAGCAGTCCCTCAACAGGGGTCCCCTACGAGCAGTACTTC.

This clonotype was observed a few times. The chain employs TRBV5-1 and TRBJ2-5, with 8 positions matching TRBD2. J lost 3 bases, V lost 4 bases, and 5 bases had no gene match. This CDR3 is built from 14 residues. In germline, CDR1 is SGHRS, CDR2 YFSETQ. CDR3 sequence (DNA): TGCGCCAGCAGCGGTTATAGCGGGGAAGAGACCCAGTACTTC. Translation gives CASSGYSGEETQYF.

The gene calls are TRBV7-9 and TRBJ2-3; 9 bases are a match to TRBD1. The J segment lost 4 bases and the V segment lost 3 bases, leaving 5 bases of the junction unmatched. The CDR3 loop spans 15 amino acids. Per the germline V gene, CDR1 is SEHNR and CDR2 is FQNEAQ (reference sequence). The CDR3 bases are TGTGCCAGCAGCTTCCGGGACAGGGACGCAGATACGCAGTATTTT. It translates to CASSFRDRDADTQYF.

The CDR3 DNA is TGCAGCGTTGCTATAGGGCCAAGCAATCAGCCCCAGCATTTT. Translation: CSVAIGPSNQPQHF. The chain joins TRBV29-1 to TRBJ1-5; D call uncertain. Deletions cut 4 bases from V and 1 base from J, with 11 bases between. This CDR3 has 14 amino acids. Germline assignment: CDR1 SQVTM and CDR2 ANQGSEA.

This clonotype was seen a few times. The rearrangement uses TRBV20-1 and TRBJ2-5; D is uncertain. This CDR3 spans 15 amino acids. Trimming shortened V by 0 bases and J by 0 bases, and 11 bases separated the two germline ends. Germline-derived CDR1 and CDR2 are DFQATT and SNEGSKA (reference sequence). Here the CDR3 DNA reads TGCAGTGCTAGAGATCCCGGCCGGTACCAAGAGACCCAGTACTTC. It encodes CSARDPGRYQETQYF.

The chain employs TRBV5-1 and TRBJ2-2; D tentatively reads TRBD1 or TRBD2 (6 bases each). The CDR3 sequence is 16 residues long. In germline, CDR1 is SGHRS, CDR2 YFSETQ. The V and J ends lost 4 bases and 0 bases respectively, with 13 bases between them. The CDR3 sequence: CASSLQGLANTGELFF. CDR3 DNA: TGCGCCAGCAGCCTACAGGGACTCGCGAACACCGGGGAGCTGTTTTTT.

V usage is TRBV7-3 and J usage is TRBJ2-3, with 8 bases identical to TRBD2. Trimming took 5 bases from V and 7 from J; bases not matched to a gene: 8. Germline V lookup: CDR1 SGHTA, CDR2 FQGTGA. This CDR3 has 14 amino acids. CDR3: CASSPSRGGHTQYF. CDR3 sequence (DNA): TGTGCCAGCAGCCCCTCTCGCGGGGGGCATACGCAGTATTTT.

The chain combines TRBV2 with TRBJ2-3; TRBD1 matches 8 bases. The germline V gene has CDR1 SNHLY and CDR2 FYNNEI. This CDR3 is 16 amino acids long. Unmatched junction bases numbered 9, after V lost 3 bases and J lost 4 bases. The CDR3 sequence: CASSEPGGRGADTQYF. DNA of the CDR3: TGTGCCAGCAGTGAGCCAGGGGGCAGAGGAGCAGATACGCAGTATTTT.

This clonotype was seen a handful of times. The chain employs TRBV18 and TRBJ2-7, with TRBD2 matching over 7 bases. The germline gives CDR1 KGHSH, CDR2 LQKENI. Trimming took 4 bases from V and 2 from J; bases not matched to a gene: 8. CDR3 size: 15 residues. CDR3 region: CASSLKRDYPYEQYF. In nucleotides, the CDR3 is TGTGCCAGCTCACTTAAAAGGGACTACCCCTACGAGCAGTACTTC.

The gene calls are TRBV4-3 and TRBJ2-3; the D gene could be TRBD1 or TRBD2 (5 bases each). Trimming left V 5 bases short and J 0 bases short, with 9 bases between. Germline CDR1 LGHNA, CDR2 YSLEER. CDR3 length: 14 amino acids. CDR3 DNA: TGCGCCAGCAGCAGAGGGGTGAGCACAGATACGCAGTATTTT. It is translated as CASSRGVSTDTQYF.

This clonotype came up a few times. The chain has TRBV4-3 and TRBJ2-3, with 9 bases matching TRBD2. The CDR3 is 17 amino acids. The germline V gene encodes CDR1 LGHNA and CDR2 YSLEER. V lost 4 bases and J lost 4; bases outside the gene matches: 12. The CDR3 DNA is TGCGCCAGCAGCCCGCGAAGGAGCGGGGGGCTCGCAGATACGCAGTATTTT. As protein: CASSPRRSGGLADTQYF.

In this sample, this clonotype turned up a few times. The chain uses TRBV6-5 and TRBJ2-1, with a weak D call TRBD2 (5 bases). In germline, CDR1 is MNHEY, CDR2 SVGAGI. The CDR3 is 14 residues long. V gave up 6 bases and J gave up 6 bases, with 15 bases separating them. The CDR3 region has the DNA TGTGCCAGCAGCACGTCACTAGTCGGCAATGAGCAGTTCTTC. Amino acid sequence: CASSTSLVGNEQFF.

This clonotype was detected only a few times. The chain joins TRBV5-1 to TRBJ2-7, with D possibly being TRBD1 or TRBD2 (5 bases each). V was cut by 5 bases and J by 2 bases, with 17 bases left in between. Looked up from germline, CDR1 is SGHRS and CDR2 is YFSETQ. This CDR3 is built from 15 residues. CDR3 in amino acids: CASSLRDGSTYEQYF. CDR3 sequence (DNA): TGCGCCAGCAGTCTCCGGGACGGATCGACCTACGAGCAGTACTTC.

This clonotype has a count of ten or more. The gene calls are TRBV4-1 and TRBJ2-3; 8 nucleotides match TRBD2. In germline, CDR1 is MGHRA, CDR2 YSYEKL. Trimming took 5 bases from V and 2 from J; bases not matched to a gene: 6. This CDR3 contains 15 residues. For the CDR3, the DNA is TGCGCCAGCAGCACCCAGCGGGGGCCCACAGATACGCAGTATTTT. Its protein is CASSTQRGPTDTQYF.

This chain uses TRBV6-5 with TRBJ2-2, with D perhaps TRBD1 (6 bases). Germline assignment: CDR1 MNHEY and CDR2 SVGAGI. V shed 6 bases and J shed 7 bases, with 12 bases lying between them. The CDR3 runs to 13 residues. Written as DNA, the CDR3 is TGTGCCAGCAGCATACAGGGTTACGGGGAGCTGTTTTTT. Its translation: CASSIQGYGELFF.

The rearrangement uses TRBV5-1 and TRBJ1-2, with D unclear. The CDR3 covers 13 residues. CDR1 and CDR2 from the germline V gene are SGHRS and YFSETQ. V lost 2 bases, J lost 4 bases, and 9 bases lay in between. The CDR3 bases are TGCGCCAGCAGCTTTAGGAGTGGCTATGGCTACACCTTC. This translates into CASSFRSGYGYTF.

This clonotype was seen more than once but under ten times. The chain has TRBV5-6 and TRBJ1-4; the D is unclear. CDR3 size: 12 residues. CDR1 and CDR2 (germline): SGHDT, YYEEEE. Trimming removed 3 bases from V and 8 bases from J, with 8 bases in between. The CDR3: CASSWMNEKLFF. DNA for the CDR3: TGTGCCAGCAGCTGGATGAACGAAAAACTGTTTTTT.

The chain couples TRBV24-1 to TRBJ1-2; D gene uncertain. V shed 3 bases and J shed 3 bases, with 4 bases lying between them. Germline loops: CDR1 KGHDR, CDR2 SFDVKD. This CDR3 comprises 12 residues. Here the CDR3 reads CATSDEYYGYTF. CDR3 DNA sequence: TGTGCCACCAGTGATGAATACTATGGCTACACCTTC.

The genes are TRBV25-1 and TRBJ2-5; D unclear. This CDR3 comprises 15 residues. The V gene's germline CDR1 is MGHDK and CDR2 SYGVNS. V lost 4 bases and J lost 4, with 16 bases in between. CDR3 region: CASSGAWGVRETQYF. The CDR3 region has the DNA TGTGCCAGCAGTGGGGCTTGGGGTGTGAGAGAGACCCAGTACTTC.

This clonotype came up a few times. The genes are TRBV18 and TRBJ1-2; D is ambiguous. Trimming took 3 bases from V and 6 from J, leaving 11 bases between them. CDR3 size: 13 residues. Germline values: CDR1 KGHSH, CDR2 LQKENI. CDR3 nucleotides: TGTGCCAGCTCACCTCCAGGATCGGATGGCTACACCTTC. Translating it yields CASSPPGSDGYTF. Using reference TRBV18 and TRBJ1-2 for the parts outside the CDR3, the full variable domain is NAGVMQNPRHLVRRRGQEARLRCSPMKGHSHVYWYRQLPEEGLKFMVYLQKENIIDESGMPKERFSAEFPKEGPSILRIQQVVRGDSAAYFCASSPPGSDGYTFGSGTRLTVV.